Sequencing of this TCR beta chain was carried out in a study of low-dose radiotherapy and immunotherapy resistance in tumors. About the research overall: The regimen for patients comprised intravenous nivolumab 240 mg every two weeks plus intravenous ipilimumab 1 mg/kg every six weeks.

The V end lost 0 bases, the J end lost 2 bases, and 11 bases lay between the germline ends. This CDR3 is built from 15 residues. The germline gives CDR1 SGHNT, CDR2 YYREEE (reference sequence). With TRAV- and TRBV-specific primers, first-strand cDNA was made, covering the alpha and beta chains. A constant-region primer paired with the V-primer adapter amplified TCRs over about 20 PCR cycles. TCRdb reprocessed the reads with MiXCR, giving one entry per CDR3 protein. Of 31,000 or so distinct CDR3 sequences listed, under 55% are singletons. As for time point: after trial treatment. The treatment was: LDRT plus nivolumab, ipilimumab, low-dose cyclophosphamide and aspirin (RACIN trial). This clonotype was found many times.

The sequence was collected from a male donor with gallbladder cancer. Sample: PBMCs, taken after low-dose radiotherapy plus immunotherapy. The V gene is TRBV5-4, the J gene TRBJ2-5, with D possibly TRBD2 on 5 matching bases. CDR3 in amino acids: CASSLVGLEQETQYF. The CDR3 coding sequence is TGTGCCAGCAGCTTGGTCGGACTTGAACAAGAGACCCAGTACTTC.